A selection of T cell receptor beta chains follows, all from one sample in a study of cytomegalovirus exposure and HLA in healthy donors. Profiling relied on immunoSEQ multiplex PCR, and the TCRdb table lists in-frame clones only, not all of them. The table shows under 140,000 clones, with approximately 78% occurring only once. The sample consisted of PBMCs. The receptor source for this set is a woman under 40 in good health and CMV-seronegative. CDR3s include the opening cysteine and the closing phenylalanine or tryptophan. A D gene is named only where the DNA matches it firmly. Size tells how often a clone was seen (once, few, many) or the class of an expanded clone, and some rows leave it out.

>TRBJ1-2|NA|TRBV18|NA
CASSLRADSPYGYTF
TGTGCCAGCTCTCTTCGTGCAGATAGCCCTTATGGCTACACCTTC
>TRBJ2-5|NA|TRBV5-1|NA
CASSLDPGGRETQYF
TGCGCCAGCAGCTTGGATCCGGGGGGCCGAGAGACCCAGTACTTC
>TRBJ1-1|NA|TRBV7-8|NA
CASSLRGAWAMNTEAFF
TGTGCCAGCAGCTTACGGGGGGCCTGGGCCATGAACACTGAAGCTTTCTTT
>TRBJ2-7|TRBD2|TRBV9|NA
CASSVGGRADEQYF
TGTGCCAGCAGCGTAGGTGGGAGGGCCGACGAGCAGTACTTC
>TRBJ2-3|NA|TRBV28|NA
CASSPQTGLWVTDTQYF
TGTGCCAGCAGCCCACAGACAGGACTCTGGGTCACAGATACGCAGTATTTT
>TRBJ2-2|TRBD2|TRBV4-2|NA
CASSREAGDSGELFF
TGTGCCAGCAGCCGGGAGGCGGGAGATTCCGGGGAGCTGTTTTTT
>TRBJ2-1|TRBD2|TRBV4-3|NA
CASSQDLRASGRAYNEQFF
TGCGCCAGCAGCCAAGATCTCCGGGCTAGCGGGAGGGCCTACAATGAGCAGTTCTTC
>TRBJ1-1|NA|TRBV28|few
CASRGGGGTEAFF
TGTGCCAGCAGGGGGGGAGGGGGCACTGAAGCTTTCTTT
>TRBJ2-2|TRBD1|TRBV7-2|NA
CASSLGRGLFTGELFF
TGTGCCAGCAGCCTAGGTAGGGGGCTTTTCACCGGGGAGCTGTTTTTT
>TRBJ2-5|TRBD1|TRBV4-1|NA
CASSPGTGQQETQYF
TGCGCCAGCAGCCCGGGGACAGGCCAACAAGAGACCCAGTACTTC
>TRBJ1-1|NA|TRBV7-2|once
CASSNSNTEAFF
TGTGCCAGCAGCAACTCGAACACTGAAGCTTTCTTT
>TRBJ2-7|TRBD2|TRBV7-2|NA
CASRLAPRRYEQYF
TGTGCCAGCAGACTAGCGCCCCGACGGTACGAGCAGTACTTC
>TRBJ2-3|TRBD2|TRBV9|NA
CASSVPGGDGSDTQYF
TGTGCCAGCAGCGTACCCGGGGGGGATGGATCAGATACGCAGTATTTT
>TRBJ2-1|TRBD2|TRBV6-4|NA
CASPISGGVKNEQFF
TGTGCCAGCCCAATTAGCGGGGGGGTAAAAAATGAGCAGTTCTTC
>TRBJ1-6|NA|TRBV2|once
CASSPPQIPINSPLHF
TGTGCCAGCAGCCCCCCACAGATCCCGATTAATTCACCCCTCCACTTT
>TRBJ2-7|NA|TRBV7-9|NA
CASSFPGAEQYF
TGTGCCAGCAGCTTTCCTGGGGCCGAGCAGTACTTC
>TRBJ2-1|TRBD2|TRBV29-1|NA
CSVIRRGTNNEQFF
TGCAGCGTTATCCGGCGGGGGACGAACAATGAGCAGTTCTTC
>TRBJ2-3|TRBD2|TRBV4-1|NA
CASRWTSGATDTQYF
TGCGCCAGCAGGTGGACTAGCGGGGCTACAGATACGCAGTATTTT
>TRBJ2-7|TRBD2|TRBV5-4|NA
CASSTPSGTSSYEQYF
TGTGCCAGCAGCACCCCAAGCGGGACGAGCTCCTACGAGCAGTACTTC
>TRBJ1-4|NA|TRBV4-2|NA
CASSQEGSVEKLFF
TGTGCCAGCAGCCAAGAAGGCAGCGTTGAAAAACTGTTTTTT
>TRBJ2-2|NA|TRBV6-5|NA
CASSPGRRELFF
TGTGCCAGCAGTCCGGGGAGGCGGGAGCTGTTTTTT
>TRBJ2-2|NA|TRBV30|NA
CARLQTGGAGELFF
TGTGCCCGACTACAAACAGGGGGGGCCGGGGAGCTGTTTTTT
>TRBJ1-1|NA|TRBV11-2|few
CASSLLHDMNTEAFF
TGTGCCAGCAGCCTCCTCCATGACATGAACACTGAAGCTTTCTTT
>TRBJ2-1|TRBD2|TRBV9|NA
CASSVGTSGRFNEQFF
TGTGCCAGCAGCGTAGGGACTAGCGGGAGATTCAATGAGCAGTTCTTC
>TRBJ2-2|NA|TRBV5-6|NA
CASSLRGELFF
TGTGCCAGCAGCTTGCGGGGGGAGCTGTTTTTT
>TRBJ2-1|NA|TRBV5-1|NA
CASSLSGYYNEQFF
TGCGCCAGCAGCTTGTCAGGTTACTACAATGAGCAGTTCTTC
>TRBJ2-3|NA|TRBV6-5|NA
CASSGTFTDTQYF
TGTGCCAGCAGCGGGACTTTTACAGATACGCAGTATTTT
>TRBJ1-5|TRBD1|TRBV4-3|NA
CASSQDGPSSGQGGPQPQHF
TGCGCCAGCAGCCAAGATGGCCCCTCATCAGGACAGGGGGGGCCTCAGCCCCAGCATTTT
>TRBJ2-6|NA|TRBV28|NA
CASSPLAGPLSGANVLTF
TGTGCCAGCAGTCCACTGGCGGGTCCCTTATCTGGGGCCAACGTCCTGACTTTC
>TRBJ2-1|TRBD1|TRBV11-3|NA
CASSSAGTASYNEQFF
TGTGCCAGCAGCTCTGCCGGGACAGCGTCATACAATGAGCAGTTCTTC
>TRBJ1-4|NA|TRBV25-1|NA
CASSTTGHEKLFF
TGTGCCAGCAGCACCACCGGTCATGAAAAACTGTTTTTT
>TRBJ2-7|TRBD2|TRBV5-1|few
CASRQFGGSSAEQYF
TGCGCCAGCAGACAATTCGGCGGGAGTAGCGCCGAGCAGTACTTC
>TRBJ1-5|TRBD1|TRBV27|NA
CASSLGTGRNQPQHF
TGTGCCAGCAGTCTAGGGACAGGGCGCAATCAGCCCCAGCATTTT
>TRBJ1-1|NA|TRBV7-2|NA
CASSLENAVVNTEAFF
TGTGCCAGCAGCTTAGAGAACGCAGTCGTGAACACTGAAGCTTTCTTT
>TRBJ1-1|NA|TRBV28|NA
CASSRPTTGIYTEAFF
TGTGCCAGCAGCAGGCCCACAACAGGGATATACACTGAAGCTTTCTTT
>TRBJ2-7|NA|TRBV4-3|NA
CASSQDLRYEQYF
TGCGCCAGCAGCCAAGATCTGAGGTACGAGCAGTACTTC
>TRBJ1-3|NA|TRBV7-2|NA
CASSSRQAGGNTIYF
TGTGCCAGCAGCTCTCGACAGGCCGGTGGAAACACCATATATTTT
>TRBJ2-3|TRBD2|TRBV5-4|once
CASSLEKRGSTDTQYF
TGTGCCAGCAGCTTGGAAAAGCGGGGGAGCACAGATACGCAGTATTTT
>TRBJ1-1|NA|TRBV18|few
CASSPRSAGASTTEAFF
TGTGCCAGCTCACCAAGGAGCGCGGGGGCCTCAACGACTGAAGCTTTCTTT
>TRBJ1-2|TRBD1|TRBV10-3|NA
CAIRERGTDYGYTF
TGTGCCATCAGGGAAAGGGGGACAGACTATGGCTACACCTTC
>TRBJ1-2|NA|TRBV4-3|NA
CASSQLQGANYGYTF
TGCGCCAGCAGCCAGTTACAGGGCGCTAACTATGGCTACACCTTC
>TRBJ2-3|NA|TRBV6-1|NA
CASSVLGGRPDTQYF
TGTGCCAGCAGTGTGTTGGGGGGGCGGCCAGATACGCAGTATTTT
>TRBJ2-7|NA|TRBV4-3|few
CASSQEREYEQYF
TGCGCCAGCAGCCAAGAAAGAGAATACGAGCAGTACTTC
>TRBJ2-7|NA|TRBV28|NA
CASTQTGYSYEQYF
TGTGCCAGCACTCAGACAGGCTACTCCTACGAGCAGTACTTC
>TRBJ1-5|NA|TRBV12-5|NA
CASAVGNQPQHF
TGTGCTAGCGCCGTAGGCAATCAGCCCCAGCATTTT
>TRBJ1-5|NA|TRBV5-6|NA
CASSLEADSNQPQHF
TGTGCCAGCAGCTTGGAGGCGGATAGCAATCAGCCCCAGCATTTT
>TRBJ2-7|TRBD1|TRBV2|NA
CASSVSTISGTDSYEQYF
TGTGCCAGCAGTGTTTCCACTATTTCCGGGACAGACTCCTACGAGCAGTACTTC
>TRBJ2-7|TRBD2|TRBV10-3|NA
CAISEGAGGSVQYF
TGTGCCATCAGTGAGGGAGCGGGGGGGTCCGTGCAGTACTTC
>TRBJ2-7|TRBD2|TRBV2|NA
CASRSGTSGVNEQYF
TGTGCCAGCAGGTCCGGGACTAGCGGGGTCAACGAGCAGTACTTC
>TRBJ1-4|TRBD1|TRBV7-8|NA
CASSWGTAEKLFF
TGTGCCAGCAGCTGGGGGACAGCTGAAAAACTGTTTTTT